These 9 T cell receptor beta chains originate from one sample sequenced in a study of blood T cell repertoires in COVID-19. The table came from immunoSEQ multiplex PCR; TCRdb's copy has only in-frame clones and leaves some out. Of 100,000 to 150,000 clones listed, around 83% are singletons. Source material: PBMCs or T cells enriched from blood (not recorded which). The source is a woman aged 30 to 39 who had recovered from COVID-19.

The V gene is TRBV4-2, the J gene TRBJ1-4, with 9 bases lining up with TRBD1. V lost 4 bases, J lost 8 bases, and 8 bases stayed unmatched. CDR3 length equals 15 residues. Germline values: CDR1 LGHNA, CDR2 YNFKEQ. The CDR3 nucleotides read TGTGCCAGCAGCCGGAGGGACAGGGTACAAGAAAAACTGTTTTTT. It is translated as CASSRRDRVQEKLFF.

This clone occurred a few times. The chain links TRBV10-3 to TRBJ1-2, with TRBD1 as a possible D gene (6 bases). With 2 bases removed from V and 4 bases from J, the gap between germline ends came to 14 bases. Germline lookup yields CDR1 ENHRY and CDR2 SYGVKD. CDR3 length: 15 residues. In DNA, the CDR3 is TGTGCCATCAGTGAGAGGGCAGGGGTGGGCTATGGCTACACCTTC. Translating gives CAISERAGVGYGYTF.

This chain joins TRBV7-8 and TRBJ1-2, with a possible D match to TRBD1 (5 bases). V lost 5 bases to trimming and J lost 8 bases, with 18 bases between them. Looked up from germline, CDR1 is SGHVS and CDR2 is FQNEAQ. CDR3 length: 14 residues. The CDR3 sequence is CASSLTDGHEGYTF. The DNA of the CDR3 is TGTGCCAGCAGCCTAACGGACGGACATGAGGGCTACACCTTC.

The chain has TRBV5-4 and TRBJ2-3; tentative D call: TRBD1 (6 bases). The V end lost 4 bases, the J end lost 1 base, and 10 bases lay between the germline ends. CDR3 size: 14 residues. CDR1 is SGHNT and CDR2 is YYREEE in the germline V gene (reference sequence). CDR3 bases: TGTGCCAGCAGCACGGGACATCGCACAGATACGCAGTATTTT. Amino acids: CASSTGHRTDTQYF.

The chain links TRBV7-9 to TRBJ1-2; 12 nucleotides line up with TRBD1. Germline V lookup: CDR1 SEHNR, CDR2 FQNEAQ (reference sequence). The CDR3 runs 15 residues. The V segment lost 2 bases and the J segment 5 bases; nucleotides outside the gene matches: 3. The chain's CDR3 is CASSLPGQGAYGYTF. Here the CDR3 DNA reads TGTGCCAGCAGCTTACCGGGACAGGGGGCATATGGCTACACCTTC.

The rearrangement links TRBV14 to TRBJ2-7; the match to TRBD2 covers 7 bases. CDR3 length: 14 residues. Trimming cost V 3 bases and J 4 bases; bases outside gene matches: 6. Germline CDR1 and CDR2: SGHDN and FVKESK. This CDR3 reads CASSQRGSFYEQYF. The CDR3 bases are TGTGCCAGCAGCCAGCGCGGGAGCTTTTACGAGCAGTACTTC.

The table lists this clone with a count of one. The gene calls are TRBV3-1 (or the pseudogene TRBV3-2) and TRBJ1-1, with a possible D match to TRBD1 (6 bases). V lost 0 bases to trimming and J lost 11 bases, with 10 bases between them. Germline V gene sequence: CDR1 LGHDT, CDR2 YNNKEL (reference sequence). The CDR3 is made up of 12 amino acids. The CDR3 reads CASSQEGGSAFF. The CDR3 DNA follows: TGTGCCAGCAGCCAAGAAGGGGGTAGCGCTTTCTTT.

The gene calls are TRBV15 and TRBJ1-5, with D perhaps TRBD1 (5 bases). This CDR3 is 17 amino acids long. V was pared by 0 bases and J by 0 bases, with 12 bases between. Germline CDR1 and CDR2: LNHNV and YYDKDF (reference sequence). CDR3 DNA sequence: TGTGCCACCAGCAGAGATCGGGGGGTGTATAGCAATCAGCCCCAGCATTTT. It specifies CATSRDRGVYSNQPQHF.

This chain joins TRBV5-1 and TRBJ1-1, with D perhaps matching TRBD1 (5 bases). There are 14 residues in the CDR3. Trimming left V 3 bases short and J 6 bases short, with 15 bases between. The germline gives CDR1 SGHRS, CDR2 YFSETQ. CDR3 sequence reads: CASSWDSTVAEAFF. CDR3 in DNA: TGCGCCAGCAGCTGGGATTCGACAGTCGCTGAAGCTTTCTTT.